The next 10 T cell receptor beta chains were all read from a single sample in a study of cytomegalovirus exposure and HLA in healthy donors. Sequenced by immunoSEQ multiplex PCR; TCRdb stores in-frame clones only, minus some. In the table there are about 120,000 clones, around 86% of which are singletons. The sequenced material came from PBMCs. The receptors were gathered from a woman in her late teens or twenties in good health and CMV-seronegative.

J is TRBJ1-1 and V is TRBV7-3, with D perhaps matching TRBD1 (5 bases). Per the germline V gene, CDR1 is SGHTA and CDR2 is FQGTGA. V lost 2 bases, J lost 5 bases, and 9 bases lay in between. CDR3 length: 13 amino acids. The CDR3 sequence is CASSLYGATEAFF. The CDR3 bases are TGTGCCAGCAGCTTATATGGGGCGACTGAAGCTTTCTTT.

The chain employs TRBV5-1 and TRBJ2-1, with 7 bases that match TRBD1. The CDR3 totals 18 residues. V shed 7 bases and J 5 bases; nucleotides not matched to a gene: 21. The germline V gene encodes CDR1 SGHRS and CDR2 YFSETQ. CDR3 DNA sequence: TGCGCCAGCCGCTCGCCGTCGACAGGGCCGTTTTGGGACAATGAGCAGTTCTTC. Residues: CASRSPSTGPFWDNEQFF.

The chain is built from TRBV18 and TRBJ2-2; D is perhaps TRBD1 (5 bases). The germline V and J ends were trimmed by 5 bases and 4 bases, with 8 bases remaining between them. The germline gives CDR1 KGHSH, CDR2 LQKENI. The CDR3 loop spans 13 amino acids. CDR3 in amino acids: CASSYQGTGELFF. CDR3 DNA: TGTGCCAGCTCATATCAGGGCACCGGGGAGCTGTTTTTT.

The V gene is TRBV19, the J gene TRBJ1-5, with 9 bases fitting TRBD1. The CDR3 is made up of 20 amino acids. CDR1 is LNHDA, CDR2 SQIVND, per germline (reference sequence). The V segment lost 4 bases and the J segment 1 base; nucleotides outside the gene matches: 17. The CDR3 protein is CASSTTQGARIPTSNQPQHF. The CDR3 DNA reads TGTGCCAGTAGTACCACACAGGGGGCACGTATTCCAACCAGCAATCAGCCCCAGCATTTT.

The J gene is TRBJ2-5, the V gene TRBV11-2; TRBD1 matches 9 bases. The CDR3 is made up of 14 amino acids. V lost 4 bases to trimming and J lost 5 bases; unmatched junction nucleotides: 5. The germline V gene has CDR1 SGHAT and CDR2 FQNNGV. The CDR3 DNA reads as TGTGCCAGCAGCTCGGGACAGGGTCGCGAGACCCAGTACTTC. It yields the protein CASSSGQGRETQYF.

V is TRBV6-1 and J is TRBJ2-5, with 12 nucleotides matching TRBD2. This CDR3 has 15 residues. The germline V gene encodes CDR1 MNHNS and CDR2 SASEGT. V dropped 4 bases and J dropped 5; count of bases not matched to a gene: 5. CDR3 nucleotide sequence: TGTGCCAGCAGTGTGACTAGCGGGAGTTCGGAGACCCAGTACTTC. It codes for CASSVTSGSSETQYF.

The chain uses TRBV5-6 and TRBJ1-3; D unresolved. Germline-derived CDR1 and CDR2 are SGHDT and YYEEEE. Trimming took 4 bases from V and 0 from J, leaving 5 bases between them. This CDR3 region has 13 residues. The CDR3 region has the DNA TGTGCCAGCAGCCCCTACTCTGGAAACACCATATATTTT. Translating it yields CASSPYSGNTIYF.

The V call is TRBV5-6, the J call TRBJ2-7; 7 positions agree with TRBD1. Trimming at V came to 0 bases and at J to 1 base, leaving 1 base not matched to a gene. This CDR3 comprises 14 residues. The V gene's germline CDR1 is SGHDT and CDR2 YYEEEE. CDR3 protein: CASSLGQGSYEQYF. CDR3 DNA: TGTGCCAGCAGCTTGGGACAGGGTTCCTACGAGCAGTACTTC.

V gene TRBV18 combines with J gene TRBJ1-2, with 9 bases that match TRBD1. The trim removed 4 bases at V and 6 bases at J, leaving 3 bases unmatched. Germline lookup yields CDR1 KGHSH and CDR2 LQKENI. This CDR3 has 13 amino acids. This CDR3 reads CASSQRQGDGYTF. The CDR3 region has the DNA TGTGCCAGCTCACAAAGACAGGGGGATGGCTACACCTTC.

The gene calls are TRBV5-5 and TRBJ2-7; perhaps TRBD2 as D (6 bases). Per the germline V gene, CDR1 is SGHKS and CDR2 is YYEKEE (reference sequence). V gave up 2 bases and J gave up 9 bases, with 18 bases separating them. There are 14 residues in the CDR3. The CDR3 spells CASSFEGPEEGQYF. CDR3 nucleotides: TGTGCCAGCAGCTTTGAAGGTCCGGAGGAGGGGCAGTACTTC.